This TCR beta chain was captured in a study of shared clonotypes between healthy human individuals. In the study overall: Three plates each covered CD4 naive and memory; CD8 naive two, CD8 memory one.

It was into CD45RA+ naive and CD45RA-negative memory subsets that the CD4+ cells were split. Sequencing was performed with immunoSEQ multiplex PCR; in TCRdb, only in-frame clones are kept and a portion is missing. The data show approximately 2,300,000 clones, roughly 90% seen once. Trimming took 5 bases from V and 3 from J, leaving 9 bases between them. Germline lookup yields CDR1 WNHNN and CDR2 SYGVQD (reference sequence). This CDR3 contains 13 residues. The rearrangement links TRBV10-1 to TRBJ2-3, with D unclear. The material sequenced was naive CD4+ T cells from PBMCs. Subset specified: CD45RA+ positively selected. This TCR derives from a man aged 18 to 29 in good health. Some clones in this sample may be carry-over from other donors' samples. This chain's CDR3 is CASSSRNTDTQYF. The CDR3, as DNA: TGCGCCAGCAGTTCTAGAAATACAGATACGCAGTATTTT.